What follows are 24 T cell receptor beta chains derived from one specimen sequenced in a study of T cell responses to AZD1222 COVID-19 vaccine. Profiled with immunoSEQ multiplex PCR; TCRdb holds only in-frame clones, not every one. Among 100,000 to 150,000 clones, around 87% were seen once, and the ten largest hold less than 11%. The sequenced sample was peripheral blood, obtained on day 0 of AZD1222 vaccination. The receptors derive from an adult in good health.

The chain carries TRBV19 and TRBJ2-3; D uncertain. The CDR3 is 15 amino acids. V was shortened by 7 bases and J by 1 base, with 15 bases between the two germline ends. Germline V gene data show CDR1 as LNHDA and CDR2 as SQIVND (reference sequence). The DNA for the CDR3 is TGTGCCAGTACCTCCCAAGGCTTTGGCACAGATACGCAGTATTTT. This translates into CASTSQGFGTDTQYF.

The rearrangement joins TRBV2 to TRBJ1-1; 7 nucleotides line up with TRBD1. This CDR3 is built from 14 residues. Germline V lookup: CDR1 SNHLY, CDR2 FYNNEI. Trimming took 4 bases from V and 1 from J; bases not matched to a gene: 3. Here the CDR3 DNA reads TGTGCCAGCAGTGGACAGGGCCCGAACACTGAAGCTTTCTTT. This translates into CASSGQGPNTEAFF.

The rearrangement links TRBV6-5 to TRBJ1-1; D is possibly TRBD1 (5 bases). Trimming shortened V by 3 bases and J by 7 bases, and 21 bases separated the two germline ends. This CDR3 is built from 16 residues. Germline V gives CDR1 MNHEY, CDR2 SVGAGI. The CDR3 region has the DNA TGTGCCAGCAGTTATTACGACCGGGACTGGAGAGGTGAAGCTTTCTTT. Translation gives CASSYYDRDWRGEAFF.

This chain joins TRBV7-3 and TRBJ2-1; D may match TRBD1 or TRBD2 (5 bases each). Per the germline V gene, CDR1 is SGHTA and CDR2 is FQGTGA. Trimming cost V 2 bases and J 9 bases, with 11 bases left between them. This CDR3 spans 13 amino acids. CDR3 bases: TGTGCCAGCAGCTTAGATGGGACGGGTGAGCAGTTCTTC. Translated: CASSLDGTGEQFF.

This rearrangement joins TRBV28 to TRBJ2-7, with 8 bases matching TRBD2. Germline-derived CDR1 and CDR2 are MDHEN and SYDVKM. V shed 5 bases, J shed 5 bases, and the junction held 14 bases outside the gene matches. The CDR3 sequence is 16 residues long. The CDR3 sequence is CASSLSGLAGYHEQYF. CDR3 bases: TGTGCCAGCAGTCTATCCGGACTAGCCGGATACCACGAGCAGTACTTC.

This clone was seen only once. The genes are TRBV18 and TRBJ1-1; D perhaps matches TRBD1 (5 bases). Germline values: CDR1 KGHSH, CDR2 LQKENI. The CDR3 has 15 amino acids. Deletions cut 1 base from V and 3 bases from J, with 12 bases between. The CDR3 sequence is CASSPRREGDTEAFF. The CDR3 coding sequence is TGTGCCAGCTCACCACGGAGGGAAGGGGACACTGAAGCTTTCTTT.

CDR3 in amino acids: CASLRGGNTDTQYF. The DNA of the CDR3 is TGTGCCAGCCTCCGTGGCGGGAACACAGATACGCAGTATTTT. The chain combines TRBV28 with TRBJ2-3; maybe TRBD2 (6 bases). The CDR3 totals 14 residues. V was clipped by 8 bases and J by 2 bases, with 14 bases between them. Germline CDR1 reads MDHEN; CDR2 reads SYDVKM. Together with reference TRBV28 and TRBJ2-3, the CDR3 gives the full variable domain: DVKVTQSSRYLVKRTGEKVFLECVQDMDHENMFWYRQDPGLGLRLIYFSYDVKMKEKGDIPEGYSVSREKKERFSLILESASTNQTSMYLCASLRGGNTDTQYFGPGTRLTVL.

V gene TRBV27 combines with J gene TRBJ2-2; possible D gene TRBD1, 5 bases. Germline V gene data show CDR1 as MNHEY and CDR2 as SMNVEV (reference sequence). Trimming removed 3 bases at V and 3 bases at J, with 5 bases between. The CDR3 length is 13 residues. The CDR3 sequence is CASSFRDTGELFF. As DNA, the CDR3 is TGTGCCAGCAGTTTCAGGGACACCGGGGAGCTGTTTTTT.

The CDR3 bases are TGTGCCAGCAGCAGAGGGGGACCTGAAGCTTTCTTT. Amino acid sequence: CASSRGGPEAFF. The chain joins TRBV12-3 or TRBV12-4 to TRBJ1-1, with a tentative D call TRBD1 (6 bases). Trimming removed 6 bases at V and 6 bases at J, with 11 bases between. This CDR3 has 12 residues.

The chain links TRBV24-1 to TRBJ2-3; D is undetermined. The V end was cut by 4 bases, the J end by 0 bases, with 13 bases between. The CDR3 sequence is 16 residues long. Germline V gives CDR1 KGHDR, CDR2 SFDVKD. CDR3 nucleotide sequence: TGTGCCACCAGTGAACCGCAGAAAACTAGCACAGATACGCAGTATTTT. It is translated as CATSEPQKTSTDTQYF.

The rearrangement joins TRBV11-1 to TRBJ1-1; D is perhaps TRBD1 (5 bases). The CDR3 sequence is 14 residues long. Per germline, CDR1 SGHAT and CDR2 FQDESV (reference sequence). The V end was cut by 5 bases, the J end by 1 base, with 11 bases between. CDR3 DNA: TGTGCCAGCAGCGTACGGGGGACGAACACTGAAGCTTTCTTT. It yields the protein CASSVRGTNTEAFF.

This chain joins TRBV6-5 and TRBJ1-1; D unresolved. V was shortened by 4 bases and J by 1 base, with 10 bases between the two germline ends. Germline CDR1 reads MNHEY; CDR2 reads SVGAGI. This CDR3 spans 14 amino acids. The CDR3 DNA is TGTGCCAGCAGTTTAGGTCTGGGGAACACTGAAGCTTTCTTT. Amino acid sequence: CASSLGLGNTEAFF.

The J gene is TRBJ2-7, the V gene TRBV7-2; no clear D gene. Between the trimmed V and J ends, which lost 1 base and 4 bases, there was a span of 14 bases. This CDR3 has 15 amino acids. Germline loops: CDR1 SGHTA, CDR2 FQGNSA. CDR3 loop: CASSLGRTAAYEQYF. CDR3 nucleotides: TGTGCCAGCAGCTTAGGTCGAACGGCCGCGTACGAGCAGTACTTC. The full variable domain, with the rest looked up from reference TRBV7-2 and TRBJ2-7, is GAGVSQSPSNKVTEKGKDVELRCDPISGHTALYWYRQSLGQGLEFLIYFQGNSAPDKSGLPSDRFSAERTGGSVSTLTIQRTQQEDSAVYLCASSLGRTAAYEQYFGPGTRLTVT.

The V gene is TRBV7-2, the J gene TRBJ2-1, with 15 positions matching TRBD2. Trimming took 5 bases from V and 5 from J; bases not matched to a gene: 7. The CDR3 length is 17 residues. Germline-derived CDR1 and CDR2 are SGHTA and FQGNSA. CDR3: CASSPPGLAGGNNEQFF. The CDR3 bases are TGTGCCAGCAGCCCCCCCGGACTAGCGGGGGGGAACAATGAGCAGTTCTTC.

The rearrangement joins TRBV6-5 to TRBJ2-7; 7 bases line up with TRBD1. The germline CDR1 and CDR2 sequences are MNHEY and SVGAGI. CDR3 length: 14 residues. V was pared by 6 bases and J by 4 bases, with 9 bases of the junction left unmatched. Here the CDR3 reads CASSATGTEYEQYF. The DNA for the CDR3 is TGTGCCAGCAGCGCTACCGGGACAGAATACGAGCAGTACTTC.

The chain combines TRBV7-9 with TRBJ2-3; D possibly matches TRBD1 or TRBD2 (5 bases each). CDR1 and CDR2 from the germline V gene are SEHNR and FQNEAQ (reference sequence). The CDR3 runs 15 residues. Trimming stripped 5 bases from V and 3 bases from J, with 15 bases between. CDR3 region: CASSQTVGVTDTQYF. CDR3 DNA: TGTGCCAGCAGCCAGACGGTGGGGGTAACAGATACGCAGTATTTT. Based on the CDR3 plus reference TRBV7-9 and TRBJ2-3, the full variable domain is DTGVSQNPRHKITKRGQNVTFRCDPISEHNRLYWYRQTLGQGPEFLTYFQNEAQLEKSRLLSDRFSAERPKGSFSTLEIQRTEQGDSAMYLCASSQTVGVTDTQYFGPGTRLTVL.

This clone was seen once. The sample contains more than one DNA sequence encoding this CDR3. The chain combines TRBV27 with TRBJ1-3, with TRBD1 identical over 9 bases. V shed 6 bases and J 2 bases; nucleotides not matched to a gene: 5. Germline lookup yields CDR1 MNHEY and CDR2 SMNVEV (reference sequence). The CDR3 contains 15 residues. CDR3 loop: CASSVQGAAGNTIYF. CDR3 coding DNA: TGTGCCAGCAGCGTACAGGGGGCGGCTGGAAACACCATATATTTT.

The chain employs TRBV4-2 and TRBJ2-7, with D unresolved. CDR1 LGHNA and CDR2 YNFKEQ come from the germline V gene. V lost 0 bases and J lost 0, with 12 bases in between. This CDR3 comprises 16 residues. As DNA, the CDR3 is TGTGCCAGCAGCCAAGACACCCTTGTGGGCTCCTACGAGCAGTACTTC. It is translated as CASSQDTLVGSYEQYF.

The chain links TRBV2 to TRBJ2-7; D is unclear. There are 12 residues in the CDR3. Trimming shortened V by 6 bases and J by 1 base, and 7 bases separated the two germline ends. Germline CDR1 and CDR2: SNHLY and FYNNEI. The CDR3 region has the DNA TGTGCCAGCAGCGACTTTTCCTACGAGCAGTACTTC. This codes for CASSDFSYEQYF.

The chain carries TRBV6-1 and TRBJ2-1; 7 bases agree with TRBD2. The V gene end was trimmed by 3 bases and the J gene end by 4 bases; junction bases not matched to a gene: 6. Germline V gives CDR1 MNHNS, CDR2 SASEGT. This CDR3 has 15 residues. The CDR3 DNA is TGTGCCAGCAGTGATGATAGCGGGCTATACAATGAGCAGTTCTTC. This encodes CASSDDSGLYNEQFF.

The genes are TRBV27 and TRBJ2-5; the D gene is possibly TRBD2 (6 bases). The CDR3 length is 13 residues. Germline lookup yields CDR1 MNHEY and CDR2 SMNVEV (reference sequence). V lost 6 bases and J lost 4, with 12 bases in between. As DNA, the CDR3 is TGTGCCAGCAGCCTTCGGGGGTTAGAGACCCAGTACTTC. It translates to CASSLRGLETQYF.

This clone was seen a handful of times. The chain joins TRBV4-1 to TRBJ1-1; D possibly corresponds to TRBD1 (5 bases). CDR1 and CDR2 (germline): MGHRA, YSYEKL. The CDR3 consists of 18 residues. V was trimmed by 4 bases and J by 2 bases, leaving 23 bases between them. Here the CDR3 reads CASSPQTPVGRVNTEAFF. In DNA form, the CDR3 reads TGCGCCAGCAGCCCTCAAACCCCCGTTGGCAGGGTTAACACTGAAGCTTTCTTT.

This chain uses TRBV5-6 with TRBJ1-3, with D uncertain. Germline CDR1 reads SGHDT; CDR2 reads YYEEEE. V dropped 6 bases and J dropped 0 bases, with 13 bases sitting between them. The CDR3 loop spans 15 amino acids. The CDR3, as DNA: TGTGCCAGCACCCTAAAGACGTACTCTGGAAACACCATATATTTT. Translation gives CASTLKTYSGNTIYF.

The chain combines TRBV7-6 with TRBJ1-4; 7 bases map to TRBD1. Trimming took 5 bases from V and 8 from J; bases not matched to a gene: 14. The germline gives CDR1 SGHVS, CDR2 FNYEAQ. The CDR3 is made up of 16 amino acids. The CDR3 is CASSGRTGPGGEKLFF. The DNA for the CDR3 is TGTGCCAGCAGCGGTCGGACAGGCCCTGGCGGAGAAAAACTGTTTTTT.